This TCR beta chain emerged from a study of blood T cell repertoires in COVID-19. The CDR3 loop spans 14 amino acids. The junction had 8 bases not matched to a gene; V was cut back by 9 bases and J by 6 bases. Germline V gene sequence: CDR1 LNHDA, CDR2 SQIVND (reference sequence). Per the study methods: Cell counts per sample came from amplifying reference gene primers. Generated by immunoSEQ multiplex PCR, the TCRdb table keeps only in-frame clones and is missing some. The V and J calls and clone size come from that table; D and trimming were worked out from the DNA. This table holds fewer than 300,000 clones, approximately 80% found once.

This clonotype was obtained from a human donor in a cohort sampled during active COVID-19. The specimen sequenced was peripheral blood. V gene TRBV19 combines with J gene TRBJ2-1, with TRBD2 identical over 10 bases. The CDR3 reads CASQRGGDVNEQFF. The DNA for the CDR3 is TGTGCCAGCCAGCGGGGGGGTGATGTCAATGAGCAGTTCTTC.